This section outlines one T cell receptor (beta chain) sequence together with its context. Its antigen remains unknown. This sample was included in a study of T cell responses to AZD1222 COVID-19 vaccine. Study findings and constraints: The study identified only five to seven AZD1222 recipients as seropositive at baseline. Variant regions that are unmutated are reportedly the target of nearly half of spike-specific TCRs. Among the donors, most were white British and more were female, and clonal diversity was possibly underestimated. Repertoires in all cases were sampled only once the peak T cell response had passed.

V trimming: 0 bases; J trimming: 6 bases; junction bases outside the gene matches: 9. The CDR3 has 18 residues. Germline CDR1 is LGHDT and CDR2 is YNNKEL (reference sequence). Generated by immunoSEQ multiplex PCR, the TCRdb table keeps only in-frame clones and is missing some. The sample yields about 120,000 clones, 80% to 90% seen once. This TCR came from an adult in good health. This chain uses TRBV3-1 (or the pseudogene TRBV3-2) with TRBJ2-2; TRBD2 agrees at 11 bases. The starting material was peripheral blood, obtained on day 0 of AZD1222 vaccination. DNA of the CDR3: TGTGCCAGCAGCCAAGATCAGAGAACTAGCGGGAGCCCCGGGGAGCTGTTTTTT. It specifies CASSQDQRTSGSPGELFF.